This T cell receptor beta chain was captured in a study of CD8 T cells in Susac syndrome. In blood CD8+ and CD4+ T cells, TCR beta underwent sequencing. It was treatment-naive patients with stable or active relapsing-remitting disease who made up the multiple sclerosis controls. Bulk CD8+ and CD4+ cells came from magnetic negative isolation; CD8+ TEMRA by FACS. The count of this clonotype is one. A quantity of about 0.5 to 1 ug RNA underwent reverse transcription using random hexamers. Amplification of the TCR beta CDR3 was carried out by immunoSEQ multiplex PCR, which spanned a total of 54 Vbeta and 13 Jbeta segments. TCRdb reprocessed the immunoSEQ multiplex PCR reads with MiXCR, giving one entry per CDR3 protein. The sample holds some 120,000 distinct CDR3 sequences, roughly 94% seen once. This sequence was found in a human donor with multiple sclerosis. Sequencing was performed on CD4+ T cells from PBMCs.

CDR3 in amino acids: CAIRDSSTGEAGELFF. The CDR3, as DNA: TGTGCCATCAGGGATAGTTCGACAGGGGAGGCCGGGGAGCTGTTTTTT. The rearrangement links TRBV10-3 to TRBJ2-2; 8 nucleotides agree with TRBD1. Germline V lookup: CDR1 ENHRY, CDR2 SYGVKD. This CDR3 has 16 residues. The ends lost 6 bases at V and 6 bases at J; junction bases unmatched: 12.